One sample yielded the 2 T cell receptor beta chains listed below, sequenced in a study of radiotherapy plus CTLA-4 blockade in lung cancer. Measured with immunoSEQ multiplex PCR; TCRdb has only the in-frame clones, and not every one. This table holds about 88,000 clones, 60% to 80% found once. Sequences were derived from peripheral blood, sampled from a patient treated with radiotherapy plus ipilimumab. These receptors all come from a human donor with non-small cell lung cancer that progressed on radiotherapy plus ipilimumab.

The chain carries TRBV28 and TRBJ2-3; D is possibly TRBD1 or TRBD2 (6 bases each). Germline CDR1 reads MDHEN; CDR2 reads SYDVKM. The CDR3 covers 18 residues. The germline V and J ends were trimmed by 3 bases and 4 bases, with 23 bases remaining between them. The CDR3: CASSFPTGDMREADTQYF. CDR3 nucleotide sequence: TGTGCCAGCAGTTTCCCGACCGGGGACATGAGGGAGGCAGATACGCAGTATTTT.

The chain carries TRBV28 and TRBJ2-7; D call uncertain. V lost 1 base and J lost 0, with 1 base in between. Germline values: CDR1 MDHEN, CDR2 SYDVKM. The CDR3 consists of 12 residues. The CDR3 reads CASSLSSYEQYF. For the CDR3, the DNA is TGTGCCAGCAGTTTATCCTCCTACGAGCAGTACTTC.